Listed below are T cell receptor beta chains from one sample, sequenced in a study of blood T cell repertoires in COVID-19. Profiling relied on immunoSEQ multiplex PCR, and the TCRdb table lists in-frame clones only, not all of them. The sample carries about 140,000 clones, almost 85% recorded once. Sequencing was done on a sample of PBMCs or T cells enriched from blood (not recorded which). The receptors were sampled from a middle-aged man with acute COVID-19. Each CDR3 is given with its conserved first and last residue. D genes are given only for firm matches. Size is omitted from some rows. Given values are once, few, many or a class for expanded clones.

TRBV6-1	-	TRBJ1-1	-	TGTGCCAGCAGTGAAGAGGCGGGTTCTGAAGCTTTCTTT	CASSEEAGSEAFF
TRBV6-1	-	TRBJ1-1	-	TGTGCCAGCAGTGATCTTAGGACAGCGAACACTGAAGCTTTCTTT	CASSDLRTANTEAFF
TRBV7-2	-	TRBJ2-2	-	TGTGCCAGCAGCTTAGCGCGGCACTCATTGGCCGGGGAGCTGTTTTTT	CASSLARHSLAGELFF
TRBV6-6	-	TRBJ1-6	TRBD1	TGTGCCAGCAGTCCGCAATACCGGACAGGGGATAATTCACCCCTCCACTTT	CASSPQYRTGDNSPLHF
TRBV7-6	-	TRBJ1-6	-	TGTGCCAGCAGCTTAGTGTCAGGGGCGCGTCTTTCACCCCTCCACTTT	CASSLVSGARLSPLHF
TRBV7-2	-	TRBJ2-1	TRBD2	TGTGCCAGCAGCTCGACTAGCGGGGGGGAACTCAATGAGCAGTTCTTC	CASSSTSGGELNEQFF
TRBV11-2	-	TRBJ2-7	TRBD2	TGTGCCAGCAGACCCGGGACTAGCGGAAGCTACGAGCAGTACTTC	CASRPGTSGSYEQYF
TRBV7-9	-	TRBJ1-1	TRBD1	TGTGCCAGCAGTCAAAACACCGGGACAGCCACTGAAGCTTTCTTT	CASSQNTGTATEAFF
TRBV9	few	TRBJ2-2	TRBD2	TGTGCCAGCAGCGCTGGACTAGCGGGGACTGGGACCGGGGAGCTGTTTTTT	CASSAGLAGTGTGELFF
TRBV29-1	-	TRBJ1-1	-	TGCAGCGCCACGTCTGCGGGCGGAGGGAACACTGAAGCTTTCTTT	CSATSAGGGNTEAFF
TRBV3-1/TRBV3-2	-	TRBJ1-6	-	TGTGCCAGCAGCGGAGAAGGTTTCATACATCATAATTCACCCCTCCACTTT	CASSGEGFIHHNSPLHF
TRBV6-5	-	TRBJ1-1	-	TGTGCCAAAAACGGGGGGCTACAGTCGGGCACTGAAGCTTTCTTT	CAKNGGLQSGTEAFF
TRBV9	once	TRBJ2-5	TRBD1	TGTGCCAGCAGCCCCGGACAGGGACACCAAGAGACCCAGTACTTC	CASSPGQGHQETQYF
TRBV29-1	-	TRBJ2-2	TRBD2	TGCAGCGGAAGACTAGCGGGGGGCGGCACCGGGGAGCTGTTTTTT	CSGRLAGGGTGELFF
TRBV28	-	TRBJ2-1	-	TGTGCCAGCAGAACCCCCGCGACAGTAAACAATGAGCAGTTCTTC	CASRTPATVNNEQFF
TRBV7-9	once	TRBJ2-7	-	TGTGCCAGCAGCACGGGAGCCGGCACCTCCTACGAGCAGTACTTC	CASSTGAGTSYEQYF
TRBV7-9	-	TRBJ1-1	-	TGTGCCAGCAGCCTACGGGGGGACACTGAAGCTTTCTTT	CASSLRGDTEAFF
TRBV7-2	-	TRBJ2-3	TRBD2	TGTGCCAGCAGCCCCCCCAGCGGGAGGGCGGATACGCAGTATTTT	CASSPPSGRADTQYF
TRBV11-2	-	TRBJ2-2	-	TGTGCCAGCAGCTTGAGGGCGGGACCTCGGACCGGGGAGCTGTTTTTT	CASSLRAGPRTGELFF
TRBV11-2	-	TRBJ1-1	-	TGTGCCAGCAGCGGCGACGGGGGGAGATCCACTGAAGCTTTCTTT	CASSGDGGRSTEAFF
TRBV28	once	TRBJ2-1	TRBD2	TGTGCCAGCAGGCCTAGCGGGAGCTCGTTGAATGAGCAGTTCTTC	CASRPSGSSLNEQFF
TRBV6-5	-	TRBJ1-1	-	TGTGCCAGCAATCGCACTGAAGCTTTCTTT	CASNRTEAFF
TRBV7-2	-	TRBJ2-7	-	TGTGCCAGCAGCTTAAAAGGGCTCTGGAGGGACCGACCCCAGGACGAGCAGTACTTC	CASSLKGLWRDRPQDEQYF
TRBV7-2	-	TRBJ2-4	-	TGTGCCAGCAGCTTAGAGGCGGTAGCCAAAAACATTCAGTACTTC	CASSLEAVAKNIQYF
TRBV18	once	TRBJ1-2	-	TGTGCCAGCTCCCGAAACCCAGGGTCTACTAACTATGGCTACACCTTC	CASSRNPGSTNYGYTF
TRBV11-2	-	TRBJ2-7	-	TGTGCCAGCAGCACCAGCGGAGCGACCTACGAGCAGTACTTC	CASSTSGATYEQYF
TRBV27	once	TRBJ1-1	TRBD1	TGTGCCAGCAGTTTGAGTATGCGGGCAGGGGGCATTTGGTGGACTGAAGCTTTCTTT	CASSLSMRAGGIWWTEAFF
TRBV19	-	TRBJ2-1	TRBD2	TGTGCCAGTAGTTCCGGGACTATCGAGAGCTCCTACAATGAGCAGTTCTTC	CASSSGTIESSYNEQFF
TRBV28	-	TRBJ1-3	-	TGTGCCAGCAGTCCTACCTTTCGAACCTCTGGAAACACCATATATTTT	CASSPTFRTSGNTIYF
TRBV12-5	-	TRBJ2-7	-	TGTGCTAGTGTCCCCGTCGAGCAGTACTTC	CASVPVEQYF
TRBV2	-	TRBJ2-1	TRBD1	TGTGCCAGCAGGGGGGACAGGGGATACGTCGGTGAGCAGTTCTTC	CASRGDRGYVGEQFF
TRBV5-5	-	TRBJ2-7	TRBD1	TGTGCCAGCAGCTTGGTGGGGACAGCCTCCTACGAGCAGTACTTC	CASSLVGTASYEQYF
TRBV28	-	TRBJ1-6	TRBD1	TGTGCCAGCACCCTGGACAGGGCCGGTTCACCCCTCCACTTT	CASTLDRAGSPLHF
TRBV2	-	TRBJ2-3	TRBD1	TGTGCCAGCAGTATCACAGGGGGCCGAACAGATACGCAGTATTTT	CASSITGGRTDTQYF
TRBV10-2	-	TRBJ2-7	-	TGCGCCAGCAGTCCTTCCTACGAGCAGTACTTC	CASSPSYEQYF
TRBV11-2	-	TRBJ2-2	-	TGTGCCAGCAGCTTATCGGGGAACACCGGGGAGCTGTTTTTT	CASSLSGNTGELFF
TRBV28	-	TRBJ1-4	TRBD1	TGTGCCAGCAGTGACAGGGCTGGGAATGAAAAACTGTTTTTT	CASSDRAGNEKLFF
TRBV4-2	-	TRBJ1-5	-	TGTGCCAGCAGCCCTACAGGGTTCAATCAGCCCCAGCATTTT	CASSPTGFNQPQHF
TRBV30	once	TRBJ1-4	TRBD1	TGTGCCTGGAGTGTAAGGGCAGGGGGAGGTCCGCTGTTTTTT	CAWSVRAGGGPLFF
TRBV6-5	-	TRBJ2-1	-	TGTGCCAGCGGGCTTGAGCCAGGGCTCGGAGAGCAGTTCTTC	CASGLEPGLGEQFF